This TCR beta chain comes out of a study of blood T cell repertoires in COVID-19. The CDR3 is 18 residues long. V lost 7 bases and J lost 9; bases outside the gene matches: 18. CDR1 is SGHNT and CDR2 is YENEEA in the germline V gene. Method: immunoSEQ multiplex PCR; TCRdb's copy keeps in-frame clones and lacks some. Of 240,000 or so clones in the sample, 86% were seen once. The TCR was taken from a woman between 50 and 59 years old who had recovered from COVID-19. The sequenced material came from PBMCs or T cells enriched from blood (not recorded which). This chain links TRBV11-3 with TRBJ1-6; 10 positions match TRBD1. This chain's CDR3 is CASTPDNPAGTGVSPLHF. The CDR3 nucleotides read TGTGCCAGCACCCCGGACAACCCCGCCGGGACAGGGGTTTCACCCCTCCACTTT.